The 16 T cell receptor beta chains reported below all come from one sample, sequenced in a study of blood T cell repertoires in COVID-19. The repertoire was sequenced with immunoSEQ multiplex PCR; TCRdb's copy has only in-frame clones and lacks some. The sample gives fewer than 35,000 clones, under 85% of which show up once; over 60% is in the top ten. The sequencing sample was made of peripheral blood. These receptors were obtained from a man between 70 and 80 years old with acute or convalescent COVID-19.

This chain connects TRBV9 to TRBJ1-3, with D tentatively TRBD1 (5 bases). Germline lookup yields CDR1 SGDLS and CDR2 YYNGEE. The length of the CDR3 is 14 residues. V gave up 3 bases and J gave up 4 bases, with 11 bases separating them. In DNA form, the CDR3 reads TGTGCCAGCAGCGCCAGGGTGGAAGGAAACACCATATATTTT. Translating gives CASSARVEGNTIYF.

This clone appeared a single time. The rearrangement uses TRBV7-2 and TRBJ1-3, with a weak D call TRBD1 (5 bases). The V gene's germline CDR1 is SGHTA and CDR2 FQGNSA. The germline V and J ends were trimmed by 1 base and 4 bases, with 17 bases remaining between them. This CDR3 region has 17 residues. CDR3 residues: CASSLDSGGVQGNTIYF. The CDR3 DNA follows: TGTGCCAGCAGCTTAGACTCGGGGGGAGTGCAGGGAAACACCATATATTTT.

This clone was seen just once. This rearrangement joins TRBV6-2 or TRBV6-3 to TRBJ2-5; 7 nucleotides match TRBD1. The trim removed 4 bases at V and 4 bases at J, leaving 6 bases unmatched. The germline V gene encodes CDR1 MNHEY and CDR2 SVGEGT. The length of the CDR3 is 14 residues. The CDR3 loop reads CASSSQGQGETQYF. CDR3 coding DNA: TGTGCCAGCAGTTCACAGGGGCAGGGAGAGACCCAGTACTTC.

V and J are TRBV19 and TRBJ2-1; 12 bases line up with TRBD2. The ends lost 4 bases at V and 7 bases at J; junction bases unmatched: 8. CDR3 length equals 16 residues. Germline assignment: CDR1 LNHDA and CDR2 SQIVND (reference sequence). The CDR3 region has the DNA TGTGCCAGTAGTACTTCAACTAGCGGGAGGAGGAATGAGCAGTTCTTC. Amino acids: CASSTSTSGRRNEQFF.

The sample holds a few counts of this clone. The chain employs TRBV5-5 and TRBJ2-2, with 8 bases aligning to TRBD1. V was clipped by 5 bases and J by 4 bases; unmatched bases: 4. This CDR3 spans 14 amino acids. Germline V gives CDR1 SGHKS, CDR2 YYEKEE (reference sequence). CDR3 DNA: TGTGCCAGCAGTTCAGACAGGGGCACCGGGGAGCTGTTTTTT. Translated, it gives CASSSDRGTGELFF.

The V and J genes are TRBV11-2 and TRBJ2-7, with 13 bases that match TRBD2. The trim removed 3 bases at V and 2 bases at J, leaving 1 base unmatched. CDR1 and CDR2 from the germline V gene are SGHAT and FQNNGV. The CDR3 covers 15 residues. DNA for the CDR3: TGTGCCAGCAGCTTTGGGACTAGCGGGGCCTACGAGCAGTACTTC. It is translated as CASSFGTSGAYEQYF.

This clone has a count of ten or more. This rearrangement joins TRBV11-3 to TRBJ1-6; D is uncertain. V was pared by 4 bases and J by 6 bases, with 10 bases between. Germline V gene sequence: CDR1 SGHNT, CDR2 YENEEA. This CDR3 has 14 residues. As DNA, the CDR3 is TGTGCCAGCAGCTCTCGGGGTATTAATTCACCCCTCCACTTT. This translates into CASSSRGINSPLHF.

The chain joins TRBV3-1 (or the pseudogene TRBV3-2) to TRBJ1-5; 10 positions agree with TRBD1. Trimming removed 2 bases from V and 15 bases from J; junction bases left unmatched: 19. CDR1 and CDR2 from the germline V gene are LGHDT and YNNKEL (reference sequence). There are 17 residues in the CDR3. DNA for the CDR3: TGTGCCAGCAGCCAATTACACCCGGGACAGGGGAACGTTCGGTTGCATTTT. Translated: CASSQLHPGQGNVRLHF.

The chain uses TRBV12-2 and TRBJ2-5; TRBD2 is taken as the D call from the table, unchecked against the DNA. TRBV12-2 is a recognized pseudogene. The CDR3 is 14 amino acids. The CDR3 sequence: CASPHPLRWETQYF. The CDR3 DNA follows: TGTGCAAGTCCCCACCCACTTCGTTGGGAGACCCAGTACTTC.

The chain recombines TRBV28 with TRBJ2-7; 11 bases match TRBD1. V was pared by 6 bases and J by 2 bases, with 6 bases of the junction left unmatched. CDR1 and CDR2 (germline): MDHEN, SYDVKM. This CDR3 has 15 residues. CDR3 nucleotides: TGTGCCAGCAGAGAGCCGGGACAGGGGGCCTACGAGCAGTACTTC. It codes for CASREPGQGAYEQYF.

In its sample, this clone was seen a few times. V gene TRBV21-1 combines with J gene TRBJ2-3; the D call of TRBD1 is as the table states it, not checked on the DNA. TRBV21-1 counts as a pseudogene. This CDR3 spans 17 amino acids. The CDR3 DNA reads as TGTGCCAGCAGCAAAGCGCTGGACAGAACTAGCACAGATACGCAGTATTTT. This sequence encodes CASSKALDRTSTDTQYF.

This clone was recorded only once. The rearrangement links TRBV6-2 or TRBV6-3 to TRBJ1-2, with unresolved D. The germline V and J ends were trimmed by 6 bases and 4 bases, with 15 bases remaining between them. CDR3 size: 14 residues. Germline lookup yields CDR1 MNHEY and CDR2 SVGEGT. The CDR3 DNA is TGTGCCAGCAGCACTTGCCGGGTCCGCTATGGCTACACCTTC. It is translated as CASSTCRVRYGYTF.

V gene TRBV11-1 combines with J gene TRBJ2-5; 7 nucleotides line up with TRBD2. The J segment lost 2 bases and the V segment lost 3 bases, leaving 0 bases of the junction unmatched. The CDR3 runs to 13 residues. Germline V lookup: CDR1 SGHAT, CDR2 FQDESV (reference sequence). Here the CDR3 reads CASSLGGQETQYF. DNA for the CDR3: TGTGCCAGCAGCTTGGGAGGGCAAGAGACCCAGTACTTC.

The chain joins TRBV7-2 to TRBJ1-5; 7 bases map to TRBD1. J lost 6 bases, V lost 1 base, and 6 bases had no gene match. The CDR3 length is 15 residues. Germline loops: CDR1 SGHTA, CDR2 FQGNSA. CDR3 in amino acids: CASSLGTGTSQPQHF. CDR3 sequence (DNA): TGTGCCAGCAGCTTAGGGACAGGAACAAGTCAGCCCCAGCATTTT.

V usage is TRBV11-3 and J usage is TRBJ2-2, with D unresolved. V lost 4 bases to trimming and J lost 2 bases, with 5 bases between them. The length of the CDR3 is 13 residues. CDR1 and CDR2 from the germline V gene are SGHNT and YENEEA. CDR3 sequence reads: CASSWSNTGELFF. The DNA of the CDR3 is TGTGCCAGCAGCTGGAGTAACACCGGGGAGCTGTTTTTT.

The chain uses TRBV3-1 (or the pseudogene TRBV3-2) and TRBJ2-1; 8 bases align to TRBD2. This CDR3 has 15 amino acids. Germline V gene sequence: CDR1 LGHDT, CDR2 YNNKEL (reference sequence). V shed 5 bases and J 5 bases; nucleotides not matched to a gene: 8. CDR3 DNA sequence: TGTGCCAGCAGCGACCCGGGACTAGACGACAATGAGCAGTTCTTC. Its translation: CASSDPGLDDNEQFF.